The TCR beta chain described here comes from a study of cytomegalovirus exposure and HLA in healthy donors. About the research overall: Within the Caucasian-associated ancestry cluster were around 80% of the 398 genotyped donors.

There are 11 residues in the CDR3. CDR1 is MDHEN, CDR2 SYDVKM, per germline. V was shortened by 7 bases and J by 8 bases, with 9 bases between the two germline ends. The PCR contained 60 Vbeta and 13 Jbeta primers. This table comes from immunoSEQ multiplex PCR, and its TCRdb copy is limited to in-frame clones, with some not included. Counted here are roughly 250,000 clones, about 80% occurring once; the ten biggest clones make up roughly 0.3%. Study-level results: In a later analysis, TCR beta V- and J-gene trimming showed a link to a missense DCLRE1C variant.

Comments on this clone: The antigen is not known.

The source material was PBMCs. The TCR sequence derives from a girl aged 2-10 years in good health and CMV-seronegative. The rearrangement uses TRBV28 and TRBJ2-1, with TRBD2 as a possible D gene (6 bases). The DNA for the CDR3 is TGTGCCAGCACCCGGGGGTATGAGCAGTTCTTC. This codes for CASTRGYEQFF.